The next 4 T cell receptor beta chains were all read from a single sample in a study of identifying expanded T cells in peripheral blood. Generated by immunoSEQ multiplex PCR, the TCRdb table keeps only in-frame clones and is missing some. The repertoire holds under 90,000 clones, with approximately 90% as singletons. What was sequenced was blood. The receptors here all came from a person aged 18-69 years in good health.

This chain connects TRBV7-2 to TRBJ2-3; D gene uncertain. Between the trimmed V and J ends, which lost 2 bases and 2 bases, there was a span of 8 bases. The CDR3 consists of 14 residues. Germline-derived CDR1 and CDR2 are SGHTA and FQGNSA. CDR3 sequence reads: CASSLFHHTDTQYF. In DNA, the CDR3 is TGTGCCAGCAGCTTATTTCACCACACAGATACGCAGTATTTT.

The chain has TRBV7-9 and TRBJ1-4; D possibly corresponds to TRBD1 (6 bases). The CDR3 loop spans 13 amino acids. CDR1 SEHNR and CDR2 FQNEAQ come from the germline V gene (reference sequence). The V end lost 5 bases, the J end lost 8 bases, and 12 bases lay between the germline ends. The CDR3 DNA sequence: TGTGCCAGCAGCGGCACAGGGAGGGAAAAACTGTTTTTT. It specifies CASSGTGREKLFF.

The chain links TRBV7-2 to TRBJ1-2; D perhaps matches TRBD1 (5 bases). Germline V gene sequence: CDR1 SGHTA, CDR2 FQGNSA. The V end lost 5 bases, the J end lost 8 bases, and 18 bases lay between the germline ends. The CDR3 sequence is 14 residues long. The CDR3 loop reads CASSPEPGLGGYTF. In DNA, the CDR3 is TGTGCCAGCAGCCCGGAGCCAGGGTTAGGGGGCTACACCTTC.

The V call is TRBV5-1, the J call TRBJ1-1, with D maybe TRBD1 (6 bases). The V gene's germline CDR1 is SGHRS and CDR2 YFSETQ. Trimming cost V 2 bases and J 0 bases, with 11 bases left between them. CDR3 length: 15 residues. The CDR3: CASSLGRGMNTEAFF. CDR3 DNA sequence: TGCGCCAGCAGCTTAGGCAGGGGAATGAACACTGAAGCTTTCTTT. Complete variable domain (other parts from reference TRBV5-1 and TRBJ1-1): KAGVTQTPRYLIKTRGQQVTLSCSPISGHRSVSWYQQTPGQGLQFLFEYFSETQRNKGNFPGRFSGRQFSNSRSEMNVSTLELGDSALYLCASSLGRGMNTEAFFGQGTRLTVV.